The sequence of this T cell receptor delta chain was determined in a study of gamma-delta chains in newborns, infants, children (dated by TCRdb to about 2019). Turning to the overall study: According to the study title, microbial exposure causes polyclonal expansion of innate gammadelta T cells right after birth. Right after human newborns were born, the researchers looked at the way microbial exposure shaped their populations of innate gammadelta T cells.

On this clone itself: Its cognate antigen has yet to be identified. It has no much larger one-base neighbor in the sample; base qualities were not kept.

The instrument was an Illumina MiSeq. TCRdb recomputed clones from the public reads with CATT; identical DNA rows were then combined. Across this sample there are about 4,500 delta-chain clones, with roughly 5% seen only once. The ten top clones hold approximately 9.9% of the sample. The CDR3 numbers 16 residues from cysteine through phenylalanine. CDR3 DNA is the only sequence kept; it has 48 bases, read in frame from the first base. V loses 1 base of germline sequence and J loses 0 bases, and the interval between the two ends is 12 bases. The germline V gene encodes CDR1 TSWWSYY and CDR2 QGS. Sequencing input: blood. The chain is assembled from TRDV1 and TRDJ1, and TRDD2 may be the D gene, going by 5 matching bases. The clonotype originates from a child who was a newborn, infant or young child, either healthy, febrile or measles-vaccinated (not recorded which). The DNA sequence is TGTGCTCTTGGGGAACCATTTCCTGTCAACACCGATAAACTCATCTTT. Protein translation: CALGEPFPVNTDKLIF.